This is a list of T cell receptor beta chains from one sample in a study of tumor and adjacent non-tumor tissue in lung cancer. TCRdb passed the multiplex PCR reads through MiXCR, listing each CDR3 protein once. The sample holds under 150,000 distinct CDR3 sequences; around 65% are singletons and the top ten take 18%. The sample taken for sequencing was lung tumor tissue. The source of these receptors is a man aged 60 to 75 with small cell lung cancer. Both conserved end residues are part of each CDR3. The order of the fields is J gene, D gene, clone size, V gene, CDR3 DNA, CDR3 protein. A D gene is named only where the DNA matches it firmly. A row's size may be missing; if present it is once, few, many or a size class.

>TRBJ2-7|TRBD2|-|TRBV15
TGTGCCACCAGCAGAGATCTAGCGGGAGGTTACGAGCAATACTTC
CATSRDLAGGYEQYF
>TRBJ2-1|TRBD2|-|TRBV12-3/TRBV12-4
TGTGCCAGCAGGTTAGCGCGGGGGGGCAGCCCGTTCTTC
CASRLARGGSPFF
>TRBJ1-2|-|once|TRBV11-2
TGTGCCAGCAGCTTAGACCGGGACTATAGCTACAACTTC
CASSLDRDYSYNF
>TRBJ1-1|-|-|TRBV7-9
TGTGCCAGCAGCTTTACCGAGGTCTCTGAAGCTTTCTTT
CASSFTEVSEAFF
>TRBJ2-2|-|-|TRBV20-1
TGCAGTGCACCCTACCTCGGGGTCAGGGAGCTGTTTTTT
CSAPYLGVRELFF
>TRBJ2-3|TRBD2|-|TRBV20-1
TGCAGTGCTAAGGCACTAGCGGGACTGGATACGCACTATTTT
CSAKALAGLDTHYF
>TRBJ1-1|-|-|TRBV20-1
TGCAGTGCGGGCCCCTGGGGCGATGAAGCTTTCTTT
CSAGPWGDEAFF
>TRBJ2-2|TRBD1|-|TRBV11-2
TGTGCTAGCAGCTTAGGGACAGGGGACACCGGGGAGCCGTTTTTT
CASSLGTGDTGEPFF
>TRBJ2-5|TRBD2|-|TRBV12-3/TRBV12-4
TGTGCCAGCAGCCTTAGGACTAGCAGGAGTCGGTTGAAGGCCCTGTACTTC
CASSLRTSRSRLKALYF
>TRBJ2-3|-|-|TRBV29-1
TGCAGCGTTGAAGAGGGCGTCGGGGGACCAGATACGCAGTTTTTT
CSVEEGVGGPDTQFF
>TRBJ1-3|-|-|TRBV10-3
TGTGCCGTCAGCGATCCATACGCCGCTGGAAACACCATATATTTT
CAVSDPYAAGNTIYF
>TRBJ1-1|TRBD1|-|TRBV6-5
TGTGCCAGCAGATTTACAGGGGGCGCGGACGCTGAAGCTTTCTTT
CASRFTGGADAEAFF
>TRBJ2-1|TRBD1|-|TRBV6-6
TGTGCCAGGGATCCAAACAGGGGGATGGGTGAGCAGTTCTTC
CARDPNRGMGEQFF
>TRBJ2-1|-|-|TRBV20-1
TGCAATGCTAGTGGAGGGTACAATGAGCAGTTCTTC
CNASGGYNEQFF
>TRBJ1-2|TRBD1|few|TRBV5-4
TGTGCCAGCAGCCCAGACAGGGCCTATGGCTACACCTTC
CASSPDRAYGYTF
>TRBJ1-4|-|many|TRBV4-1
TGCGCCAGCAGCCAGACTCCCACAACTAATGAAAAACTGTTTTTT
CASSQTPTTNEKLFF
>TRBJ2-3|-|-|TRBV30
TGTGCCTGGAGTCCGTGGGGGAGCAATCAGCCCCAGTATTTT
CAWSPWGSNQPQYF
>TRBJ2-2|TRBD1|-|TRBV11-1
TGTGCCAGTAGCTCCCCGGACAGGGTAGAAGCCGGGGAGCTGTTTTTT
CASSSPDRVEAGELFF
>TRBJ2-1|-|-|TRBV11-2
TGTGCCAGCAGCCCCCGACCAATCGCTTTAGCGTATCCTGACAATGAGCAGTTCTTC
CASSPRPIALAYPDNEQFF
>TRBJ1-2|-|-|TRBV6-1
TGTGCCAGCAGCTCTCGACATATTTCCTATGGCTACACCTTC
CASSSRHISYGYTF
>TRBJ2-3|TRBD2|-|TRBV20-1
TGCTGTGCTAGGGAACTAGCGCGCACAGATACGCAGTATTTT
CCARELARTDTQYF
>TRBJ2-5|-|many|TRBV11-1
TGTGCCAGCAGCGCCCTTGGGGTTGGGGAGACCCAGTACTTC
CASSALGVGETQYF
>TRBJ2-3|TRBD1|-|TRBV19
TGTGCCAGTAGTAGACAGGGTTGGACAGATACGCAGTATTTT
CASSRQGWTDTQYF
>TRBJ1-5|-|many|TRBV5-6
TGTGCCAGCAGCTTGGAAGGGGACAGCAATCAGCCCCAGCATTTT
CASSLEGDSNQPQHF
>TRBJ2-3|-|-|TRBV24-1
TGTGCCACCAGTGACCCGACGGTTAGCACAGATACGCAGTATTTT
CATSDPTVSTDTQYF
>TRBJ2-1|TRBD2|-|TRBV12-3/TRBV12-4
TGTGCCAGCAGTTCGGGACTAGTAGTAGTTGAGCAGTTCTTC
CASSSGLVVVEQFF
>TRBJ2-3|TRBD1|few|TRBV29-1
TGCAGCGTTGAAAGACAGGGAACAGATACGCAGTATTTT
CSVERQGTDTQYF
>TRBJ2-3|-|many|TRBV6-2/TRBV6-3
TGTGCCAGCAGACCCGCTAACAGGAAGACAGATACGCAGTATTTT
CASRPANRKTDTQYF
>TRBJ2-5|TRBD2|-|TRBV5-1
TGCGCCAGCAGCTGGGGACTAACCGTGTACCAAGAGACCCAGTACTTC
CASSWGLTVYQETQYF
>TRBJ2-3|-|-|TRBV10-1
TGCGCCAGCAGTGAAGGGCAGGGTCTTTCAGATACGCAGTATTTT
CASSEGQGLSDTQYF
>TRBJ2-7|TRBD2|-|TRBV4-1
TGCGCCAGCAGCCCAAAGGGACTAGCGGGAATGAGGAGCTCCTACGAGCGGCACTTC
CASSPKGLAGMRSSYERHF
>TRBJ2-3|TRBD2|once|TRBV6-2/TRBV6-3
TGTACCAGCAGCCCCATCCCCGATCTAGCGGGATTAACAGATACGCAGTGTTTT
CTSSPIPDLAGLTDTQCF
>TRBJ2-7|TRBD1|-|TRBV29-1
TGCAGCGCACGCGACAGGGTGTACCAGCAGTACTTC
CSARDRVYQQYF
>TRBJ2-5|-|few|TRBV29-1
TGCAGCGTTCGACTAGTGAGGGAGACCCAGTACTTC
CSVRLVRETQYF
>TRBJ1-1|-|many|TRBV11-3
TGTGCCAGCAGCTTCATCGCAGGGGCCGGAGAAGCTTTCTTT
CASSFIAGAGEAFF
>TRBJ2-4|TRBD2|-|TRBV20-1
TGCAGTACTAGAGATCTCATGAAGGGACTAGCGGATACTACTCAGTACTTC
CSTRDLMKGLADTTQYF
>TRBJ2-3|TRBD2|few|TRBV4-2
TGTGCCAGCAGCCAAGCGATCGCGGGAGTTTTAGATACGCAGTATTTT
CASSQAIAGVLDTQYF
>TRBJ2-2|-|few|TRBV6-1
TGTGCCAGCAGTGTTCTACAGGGAGACGGGGAGCTGTTTTTT
CASSVLQGDGELFF
>TRBJ2-3|TRBD2|-|TRBV6-1
TGTGTCAGCAGTGAAAGTCTAGCGGGAGTGGGTACAGATACGCAGTATTTT
CVSSESLAGVGTDTQYF
>TRBJ2-1|-|few|TRBV28
TGTGCCAGCAGTGGTGACAGTACGGATGAGCAGTTCTTC
CASSGDSTDEQFF
>TRBJ2-3|-|-|TRBV5-1
TGCGCCAGCAGCGACCCGGCAGGCTTGAGCACAGATACGCAGTATTTT
CASSDPAGLSTDTQYF
>TRBJ2-3|-|many|TRBV11-2
TGTGCCAGCAGCTTTTCCCTCGGCGGGGCGACCACAGATACGCAGTATTTT
CASSFSLGGATTDTQYF
>TRBJ1-3|-|-|TRBV6-1
TGTGCCAGCAGGGGGGGCAGGATCTTTGAAAACACCATATATTTT
CASRGGRIFENTIYF
>TRBJ1-5|-|-|TRBV6-2/TRBV6-3
TGTGCCAGCACTAGCGGGGGGGCGGGCAATCAGCCCCAGCATTTT
CASTSGGAGNQPQHF
>TRBJ2-5|-|few|TRBV12-5
TGTGCTAGTGGCCGGTCGGAGGAAAGGGAGACCCAGTACTTC
CASGRSEERETQYF
>TRBJ2-5|-|once|TRBV19
TGTGCCAGTAGTGGTAATAGGGAGACCCAGTACTTC
CASSGNRETQYF
>TRBJ1-2|TRBD1|-|TRBV6-5
TGTGCCAGCAGTTCGACAGGGTACTATGGCTACACCTTC
CASSSTGYYGYTF